Listed here are 27 T cell receptor beta chains from one sample, sequenced in a study of blood T cell repertoires in COVID-19. Profiling relied on immunoSEQ multiplex PCR, and the TCRdb table lists in-frame clones only, not all of them. The sample has approximately 70,000 clones; 88% are singletons. The sample consisted of peripheral blood. These receptors all come from a human donor in a cohort sampled during active COVID-19.

The CDR3 loop is CASSQDQAGTSYEQYF. The CDR3 coding sequence is TGTGCCAGCAGCCAAGATCAAGCGGGAACATCCTACGAGCAGTACTTC. V gene TRBV4-2 combines with J gene TRBJ2-7, with 7 bases aligning to TRBD2. This CDR3 comprises 16 residues. The ends lost 0 bases at V and 1 base at J; junction bases unmatched: 6. From germline, CDR1 is LGHNA and CDR2 YNFKEQ.

This clone was observed a few times. J is TRBJ2-2 and V is TRBV19; a weak D match, TRBD2 (5 bases). CDR1 is LNHDA, CDR2 SQIVND, per germline (reference sequence). V was clipped by 9 bases and J by 0 bases, with 20 bases between them. This CDR3 comprises 17 residues. CDR3 amino acids: CASREGPFYANTGELFF. The DNA of the CDR3 is TGTGCCAGCCGAGAGGGTCCGTTTTACGCGAACACCGGGGAGCTGTTTTTT.

The chain uses TRBV28 and TRBJ2-1, with D possibly TRBD1 on 6 matching bases. Germline loops: CDR1 MDHEN, CDR2 SYDVKM. Trimming removed 2 bases from V and 6 bases from J, with 11 bases in between. The CDR3 spans 14 residues. The CDR3 loop is CASSLQGKFNEQFF. As DNA, the CDR3 is TGTGCCAGCAGTTTACAGGGGAAGTTCAATGAGCAGTTCTTC.

The genes are TRBV3-1 (or the pseudogene TRBV3-2) and TRBJ1-2; a possible D gene is TRBD1 (5 bases). Germline CDR1 reads LGHDT; CDR2 reads YNNKEL (reference sequence). Trimming left V 2 bases short and J 8 bases short, with 9 bases between. The CDR3 is 12 amino acids. Here the CDR3 reads CASSQHNRGYTF. The CDR3 DNA sequence: TGTGCCAGCAGCCAACACAACAGGGGCTACACCTTC.

The chain couples TRBV5-1 to TRBJ2-1, with 12 positions matching TRBD2. The CDR3 runs to 16 residues. V trimming: 0 bases; J trimming: 6 bases; junction bases outside the gene matches: 4. CDR1 is SGHRS, CDR2 YFSETQ, per germline. CDR3 region: CASSLVRTSGTNEQFF. For the CDR3, the DNA is TGCGCCAGCAGCTTGGTTAGGACTAGCGGGACCAATGAGCAGTTCTTC.

The V call is TRBV7-8, the J call TRBJ2-7; tentatively, D is TRBD2 (6 bases). This CDR3 has 14 amino acids. Trimming took 2 bases from V and 6 from J, leaving 14 bases between them. The germline gives CDR1 SGHVS, CDR2 FQNEAQ. DNA for the CDR3: TGTGCCAGCAGCTTACAGCGGGCTGGGGGCGAGCAGTACTTC. Its protein is CASSLQRAGGEQYF.

This chain connects TRBV19 to TRBJ2-5; perhaps TRBD1 as D (5 bases). This CDR3 comprises 14 residues. Germline V gene data show CDR1 as LNHDA and CDR2 as SQIVND (reference sequence). Trimming left V 5 bases short and J 0 bases short, with 10 bases between. CDR3 sequence (DNA): TGTGCCAGTAGTCTACAGGTTAACCAAGAGACCCAGTACTTC. Translating it yields CASSLQVNQETQYF.

The rearrangement links TRBV6-2 or TRBV6-3 to TRBJ2-5; D might be TRBD2 (6 bases). Germline V CDR1 and CDR2: MNHEY, SVGEGT. The CDR3 length is 14 residues. V lost 2 bases and J 1 base, leaving 8 bases between the germline ends. The CDR3 region is CASSYAGSQETQYF. The CDR3 region has the DNA TGTGCCAGCAGTTACGCGGGGAGCCAAGAGACCCAGTACTTC.

The chain joins TRBV5-4 to TRBJ1-1; 7 bases fit TRBD1. The CDR3 loop spans 15 amino acids. The V gene's germline CDR1 is SGHNT and CDR2 YYREEE (reference sequence). Losses at the gene ends were 4 bases for V and 1 base for J; bases not matched to a gene: 7. The CDR3 loop is CASSTGQVGNTEAFF. CDR3 coding DNA: TGTGCCAGCAGCACCGGACAGGTGGGGAACACTGAAGCTTTCTTT.

The chain carries TRBV27 and TRBJ1-5, with D possibly being TRBD1 (5 bases). Trimming shortened V by 4 bases and J by 5 bases, and 9 bases separated the two germline ends. The CDR3 consists of 13 residues. Per germline, CDR1 MNHEY and CDR2 SMNVEV (reference sequence). The CDR3 sequence: CASSWGGDQPQHF. For the CDR3, the DNA is TGTGCCAGCAGTTGGGGGGGGGATCAGCCCCAGCATTTT.

This clone was counted once. V gene TRBV18 combines with J gene TRBJ1-4; weak D call: TRBD1 (6 bases). The CDR3 spans 15 residues. Trimming shortened V by 0 bases and J by 6 bases, and 11 bases separated the two germline ends. The germline CDR1 and CDR2 sequences are KGHSH and LQKENI. This CDR3 reads CASSPPGQGDEKLFF. For the CDR3, the DNA is TGTGCCAGCTCACCACCGGGACAAGGGGATGAAAAACTGTTTTTT.

This chain connects TRBV27 to TRBJ2-1, with a possible D match to TRBD1 (7 bases). V lost 0 bases and J lost 1, with 13 bases in between. The CDR3 has 17 residues. Per germline, CDR1 MNHEY and CDR2 SMNVEV (reference sequence). The CDR3 spells CASSLSPGGLSYNEQFF. The DNA of the CDR3 is TGTGCCAGCAGTTTATCCCCAGGGGGGCTATCCTACAATGAGCAGTTCTTC.

The chain is built from TRBV27 and TRBJ2-2, with D perhaps TRBD2 (5 bases). V was clipped by 3 bases and J by 4 bases, with 9 bases between them. The germline gives CDR1 MNHEY, CDR2 SMNVEV (reference sequence). CDR3 length: 14 amino acids. CDR3 sequence (DNA): TGTGCCAGCAGTTTGGACTCGACCACCGGGGAGCTGTTTTTT. Protein product: CASSLDSTTGELFF.

The genes are TRBV27 and TRBJ2-6; D uncertain. Germline CDR1 and CDR2: MNHEY and SMNVEV (reference sequence). V lost 8 bases to trimming and J lost 4 bases, with 12 bases between them. The CDR3 runs 14 residues. The CDR3 sequence is CASRSSPGANVLTF. The DNA of the CDR3 is TGTGCCAGCCGGTCCTCCCCCGGGGCCAACGTCCTGACTTTC.

The rearrangement joins TRBV28 to TRBJ2-7, with TRBD1 identical over 8 bases. V lost 7 bases to trimming and J lost 5 bases; unmatched junction nucleotides: 7. Germline CDR1 and CDR2: MDHEN and SYDVKM. This CDR3 spans 13 amino acids. The CDR3 DNA reads TGTGCCAGCAACCGGGACAGGCTCCACGAGCAGTACTTC. Translating it yields CASNRDRLHEQYF. Full variable domain (rest looked up from reference TRBV28 and TRBJ2-7): DVKVTQSSRYLVKRTGEKVFLECVQDMDHENMFWYRQDPGLGLRLIYFSYDVKMKEKGDIPEGYSVSREKKERFSLILESASTNQTSMYLCASNRDRLHEQYFGPGTRLTVT.

The chain couples TRBV28 to TRBJ2-7; TRBD1 matches 8 bases. The junction had 7 bases not matched to a gene; V was cut back by 2 bases and J by 7 bases. CDR3 size: 14 residues. The germline CDR1 and CDR2 sequences are MDHEN and SYDVKM. As DNA, the CDR3 is TGTGCCAGCAGTTTACCCCAGGGGGCGAGGGAGCAGTACTTC. Amino acids: CASSLPQGAREQYF.

The chain recombines TRBV2 with TRBJ1-2, with D possibly being TRBD1 (5 bases). CDR1 and CDR2 (germline): SNHLY, FYNNEI. Trimming took off 4 bases at V and 3 bases at J, with 15 bases between the two ends. The CDR3 has 15 amino acids. CDR3 region: CASSVSAGYHYGYTF. CDR3 in DNA: TGTGCCAGCAGTGTTTCGGCAGGGTACCACTATGGCTACACCTTC.

V usage is TRBV6-5 and J usage is TRBJ1-5; D is unresolved. CDR1 is MNHEY, CDR2 SVGAGI, per germline. Trimming pared 2 bases from V and 0 bases from J, leaving 8 bases between. This CDR3 contains 15 residues. For the CDR3, the DNA is TGTGCCAGCAGTTACGAGCGGAATAGCAATCAGCCCCAGCATTTT. Protein: CASSYERNSNQPQHF.

The chain links TRBV5-5 to TRBJ1-1; TRBD1 might be the D (5 bases). CDR1 is SGHKS and CDR2 is YYEKEE in the germline V gene (reference sequence). This CDR3 spans 13 amino acids. V was cut by 4 bases and J by 2 bases, with 9 bases left in between. CDR3 in DNA: TGTGCCAGCAGCCGGGGGATAAACACTGAAGCTTTCTTT. This sequence encodes CASSRGINTEAFF.

The genes are TRBV3-1 (or the pseudogene TRBV3-2) and TRBJ1-6; no clear D. The CDR3 extends over 17 amino acids. Germline lookup yields CDR1 LGHDT and CDR2 YNNKEL (reference sequence). With 1 base removed from V and 0 bases from J, the gap between germline ends came to 10 bases. The CDR3 nucleotides are TGTGCCAGCAGCCAAGGGCCTTGGAGCTCCTATAATTCACCCCTCCACTTT. It is translated as CASSQGPWSSYNSPLHF.

This clone showed up just once. The chain recombines TRBV30 with TRBJ2-1; 11 bases align to TRBD2. Unmatched junction bases numbered 8, after V lost 7 bases and J lost 3 bases. Germline V gene data show CDR1 as GTSNPN and CDR2 as SVGIG (reference sequence). The CDR3 loop spans 15 amino acids. CDR3 DNA: TGTGCCTTGGGGGCTAGCGGGGGGAACTACAATGAGCAGTTCTTC. Its protein product is CALGASGGNYNEQFF.

This chain joins TRBV10-3 and TRBJ1-4; 7 nucleotides match TRBD1. The length of the CDR3 is 15 residues. Trimming removed 10 bases from V and 0 bases from J; junction bases left unmatched: 8. In germline, CDR1 is ENHRY, CDR2 SYGVKD. For the CDR3, the DNA is TGTGCCACTCAGGGACAGCTCTCAACTAATGAAAAACTGTTTTTT. Residues: CATQGQLSTNEKLFF.

The chain joins TRBV24-1 to TRBJ1-3, with D possibly TRBD1 on 6 matching bases. This CDR3 region has 18 residues. Germline V gene sequence: CDR1 KGHDR, CDR2 SFDVKD. V lost 3 bases, J lost 0 bases, and 17 bases lay in between. CDR3 region: CATSDPLGTTRSGNTIYF. The CDR3 DNA reads as TGTGCCACCAGTGATCCCCTCGGGACAACTCGCTCTGGAAACACCATATATTTT.

The chain couples TRBV5-1 to TRBJ2-5; 9 bases are shared with TRBD2. CDR3 length: 15 residues. Per germline, CDR1 SGHRS and CDR2 YFSETQ. Unmatched junction bases numbered 10, after V lost 7 bases and J lost 3 bases. DNA of the CDR3: TGCGCCAGCGCTTGGGTGCGGGGGGGAAAAGAGACCCAGTACTTC. Translation gives CASAWVRGGKETQYF.

J is TRBJ2-7 and V is TRBV6-5, with 8 bases lining up with TRBD1. Trimming cost V 6 bases and J 2 bases; bases outside gene matches: 6. The CDR3 runs to 14 residues. From germline, CDR1 is MNHEY and CDR2 SVGAGI. The CDR3 DNA reads TGTGCCAGCAGCCCGACAGGGGCTACCTACGAGCAGTACTTC. Translating it yields CASSPTGATYEQYF.

V and J are TRBV5-4 and TRBJ2-3, with 8 bases matching TRBD2. Germline V gene lookup returns CDR1 SGHNT and CDR2 YYREEE (reference sequence). CDR3 length equals 14 residues. After removal of 3 bases from V and 6 bases from J, the junction contained 6 bases not matched to a gene. In DNA, the CDR3 is TGTGCCAGCAGCTCCGGGACTAGGGTGGATACGCAGTATTTT. Its translation: CASSSGTRVDTQYF.

The rearrangement links TRBV4-1 to TRBJ2-7; 8 bases are shared with TRBD1. The CDR3 is 15 amino acids. The J segment lost 7 bases and the V segment lost 0 bases, leaving 8 bases of the junction unmatched. Germline V gene lookup returns CDR1 MGHRA and CDR2 YSYEKL. The CDR3 DNA is TGCGCCAGCAGCCAAGATTTTCAGGGGGCGTGGGAGCAGTACTTC. This encodes CASSQDFQGAWEQYF.